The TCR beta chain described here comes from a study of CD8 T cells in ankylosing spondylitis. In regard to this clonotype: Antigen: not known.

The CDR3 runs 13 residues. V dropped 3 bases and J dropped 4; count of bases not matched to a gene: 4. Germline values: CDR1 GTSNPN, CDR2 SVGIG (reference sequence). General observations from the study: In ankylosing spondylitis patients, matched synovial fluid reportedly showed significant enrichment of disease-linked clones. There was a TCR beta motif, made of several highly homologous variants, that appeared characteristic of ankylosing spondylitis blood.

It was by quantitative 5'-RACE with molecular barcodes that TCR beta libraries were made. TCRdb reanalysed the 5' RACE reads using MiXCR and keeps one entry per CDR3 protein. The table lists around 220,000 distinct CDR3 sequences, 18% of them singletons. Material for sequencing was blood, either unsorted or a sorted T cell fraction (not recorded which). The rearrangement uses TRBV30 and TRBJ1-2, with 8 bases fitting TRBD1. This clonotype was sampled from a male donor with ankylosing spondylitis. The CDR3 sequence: CAWRDRAIYGYTF. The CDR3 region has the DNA TGTGCCTGGAGGGACAGGGCGATCTATGGCTACACCTTC. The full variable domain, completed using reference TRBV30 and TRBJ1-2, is SQTIHQWPATLVQPVGSPLSLECTVEGTSNPNLYWYRQAAGRGLQLLFYSVGIGQISSEVPQNLSASRPQDRQFILSSKKLLLSDSGFYLCAWRDRAIYGYTFGSGTRLTVV.